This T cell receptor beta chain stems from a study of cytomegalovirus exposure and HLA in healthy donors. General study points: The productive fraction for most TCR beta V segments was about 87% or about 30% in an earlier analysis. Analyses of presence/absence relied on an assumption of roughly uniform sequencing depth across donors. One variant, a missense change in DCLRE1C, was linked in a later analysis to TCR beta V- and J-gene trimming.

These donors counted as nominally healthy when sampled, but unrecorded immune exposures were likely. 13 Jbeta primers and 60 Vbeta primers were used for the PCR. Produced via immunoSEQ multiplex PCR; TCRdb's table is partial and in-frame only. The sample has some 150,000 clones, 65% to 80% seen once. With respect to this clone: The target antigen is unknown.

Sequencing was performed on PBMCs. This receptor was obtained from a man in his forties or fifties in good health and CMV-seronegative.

The CDR3 loop reads CASRQGAKGEETQYF. The DNA of the CDR3 is TGTGCCAGCAGACAGGGGGCTAAAGGGGAAGAGACCCAGTACTTC. The chain is built from TRBV21-1 and TRBJ2-5; the tabulated D call, TRBD1, remains unverified against the DNA. TRBV21-1 is deemed a pseudogene. This CDR3 is built from 15 residues.